The T cell receptor beta chain described here comes from a study of cytomegalovirus exposure and HLA in healthy donors (dated by TCRdb to about 2017). With regard to the full study: According to a later analysis, one platform produced both the roughly 110 validation repertoires and the 700 or so repertoires of the first cohort. The aim of the study was to test whether cataloging public T cell receptors could identify signatures of past pathogen exposure. A separate validation cohort of over a hundred different subjects was used in addition to the roughly 700-subject first cohort. To predict cytomegalovirus infection status, the study combined high-throughput TCR immunosequencing, statistical association of individual TCRs with disease status, and machine learning. Results and caveats for the whole study, not just this receptor: It was suggested by the authors that the approach could potentially be generalized to other disease states and immunological phenotypes. Of the cluster scores, 85% to 95% were above 0 in a later analysis, which found that TCRs clustered in the first cohort also tended to co-occur in the roughly 130 validation repertoires. While some public TCRs were present in many individuals, most TCR sequences turned up only very rarely across donors. A later analysis lacked HLA typing for the validation cohort, so it scored co-occurrence in that cohort across all 120 or so repertoires. The study gave a list of 150 to 200 TCR beta chains associated with cytomegalovirus. The classifier was reported to diagnose cytomegalovirus status with high specificity and sensitivity in both the original cohort and the validation cohort. In vitro tests confirmed that a few of the cytomegalovirus-associated TCR beta chains recognize cytomegalovirus antigens.

In the case of this clone: Its antigen is unknown. No qualities accompany the bases; no much larger clone lies one base away.

The receptor library was made with the immunoSEQ multiplex PCR assay. The original pipeline was this. A statistical classification framework was built to diagnose cytomegalovirus status from the catalog of TCR beta chain sequences. TCRdb obtained this table from immuneACCESS and retained in-frame rearrangements with V and J assigned. These tables miss some clones; where compared with another copy, unresolved V genes account for less than half of the shortfall, and the remainder is unexplained. Clonal size and the V and J genes are those of that table, whereas D and trimming came from the DNA. The table for this sample lists a few hundred thousand clones; roughly 88% of them were counted only once. Around 3.1% of the sample comes from the top ten. The CDR3 runs 12 amino acids, cysteine and phenylalanine included. Only the CDR3 region is kept as DNA, spanning 36 bases read in frame from base 1. Sequences MNHNS (CDR1) and SASEGT (CDR2) are obtained from the germline V gene. At the junction V is shortened by 6 bases and J by 3 bases, with 6 bases in between.

Separate from the approximately 700-subject first cohort, the validation cohort of about 110 subjects was the group to which the donors belonged. The origin of this receptor is a woman in her 30s in good health and CMV-seronegative. The chain is made from TRBV6-1 and TRBJ1-5, with the D gene too uncertain to name. Input material: PBMCs. The CDR3 amino acid sequence is: CASRSYNQPQHF. The DNA reads as follows: TGTGCCAGCAGGAGTTACAATCAGCCCCAGCATTTT.